A single sample gave rise to the 17 T cell receptor beta chains below, sequenced in a study of CD8+ T cells in alopecia areata. Regarding treatment: oral pan-JAK inhibitor, 5-10 mg twice daily. RNA extraction was followed by reverse transcription into cDNA, which acted as the sequencing template. Profiled with immunoSEQ multiplex PCR; TCRdb holds only in-frame clones, not every one. The repertoire holds approximately 140,000 clones, 86% seen once, with about 13% in the top ten. The sample was CD8+ T cells sorted from blood, taken at week 4, from a patient treated with tofacitinib. The receptors stem from a human donor with alopecia areata.

This chain uses TRBV5-1 with TRBJ2-1, with 7 bases aligning to TRBD1. Germline CDR1 reads SGHRS; CDR2 reads YFSETQ. V lost 6 bases and J lost 1; bases outside the gene matches: 10. CDR3 length: 16 amino acids. The CDR3 loop is CASMYQGELSYNEQFF. The CDR3 DNA sequence: TGCGCCAGCATGTATCAGGGGGAATTATCCTACAATGAGCAGTTCTTC.

Note on this clone: The same CDR3 can be traced to other DNA sequences in this sample. This chain uses TRBV6-5 with TRBJ2-7; 7 positions agree with TRBD1. The ends lost 0 bases at V and 0 bases at J; junction bases unmatched: 2. Per germline, CDR1 MNHEY and CDR2 SVGAGI. The CDR3 loop spans 15 amino acids. CDR3 amino acids: CASSYSRDSSYEQYF. CDR3 DNA sequence: TGTGCCAGCAGTTACTCTCGGGACAGCTCCTACGAGCAGTACTTC.

The V and J genes are TRBV6-1 and TRBJ1-1; 9 nucleotides align to TRBD1. Germline assignment: CDR1 MNHNS and CDR2 SASEGT. Losses at the gene ends were 6 bases for V and 3 bases for J; bases not matched to a gene: 8. The length of the CDR3 is 15 residues. The CDR3 loop is CASRDNRGPDTEAFF. For the CDR3, the DNA is TGTGCCAGCAGAGATAACAGGGGGCCGGACACTGAAGCTTTCTTT.

The V call is TRBV4-1, the J call TRBJ1-1, with D hard to call. Deletions cut 0 bases from V and 1 base from J, with 3 bases between. CDR3 size: 13 residues. From germline, CDR1 is MGHRA and CDR2 YSYEKL. CDR3 in amino acids: CASSQEANTEAFF. The CDR3 region has the DNA TGCGCCAGCAGCCAAGAGGCGAACACTGAAGCTTTCTTT.

The rearrangement links TRBV20-1 to TRBJ2-3, with D hard to call. CDR1 is DFQATT, CDR2 SNEGSKA, per germline (reference sequence). Trimming shortened V by 1 base and J by 5 bases, and 4 bases separated the two germline ends. This CDR3 comprises 11 residues. CDR3 coding DNA: TGCAGTGCTAGAGTAGTAGATACGCAGTATTTT. Amino acids: CSARVVDTQYF.

The chain links TRBV29-1 to TRBJ2-3; 13 nucleotides match TRBD2. Per the germline V gene, CDR1 is SQVTM and CDR2 is ANQGSEA. The trim removed 7 bases at V and 11 bases at J, leaving 12 bases unmatched. This CDR3 region has 14 residues. The CDR3 DNA reads TGCAGCGCTGTGACTAGCGGGAGGTTTGGAGGGCAGTATTTT. Translation: CSAVTSGRFGGQYF.

The chain combines TRBV4-1 with TRBJ2-2; weak D call: TRBD1 (5 bases). The germline gives CDR1 MGHRA, CDR2 YSYEKL. The CDR3 is made up of 15 amino acids. Trimming stripped 4 bases from V and 6 bases from J, with 15 bases between. CDR3 coding DNA: TGCGCCAGCAGCCCGCGTTGGGGCAAGGCCGGGGAGCTGTTTTTT. It is translated as CASSPRWGKAGELFF.

V is TRBV29-1 and J is TRBJ2-1; D is perhaps TRBD2 (5 bases). The CDR3 length is 16 residues. V lost 5 bases to trimming and J lost 5 bases, with 22 bases between them. Germline V gene data show CDR1 as SQVTM and CDR2 as ANQGSEA. This CDR3 reads CSVLGSEGISDNEQFF. In DNA, the CDR3 is TGCAGCGTTCTAGGCTCAGAGGGTATCTCGGACAATGAGCAGTTCTTC.

This clone was seen a handful of times. V usage is TRBV7-6 and J usage is TRBJ2-7; TRBD1 aligns across 7 bases. CDR3 size: 14 residues. J was trimmed by 5 bases and V by 2 bases; bases with no gene match: 6. CDR1 SGHVS and CDR2 FNYEAQ come from the germline V gene. The CDR3: CASSLRGGLDEQYF. The CDR3 DNA is TGTGCCAGCAGCTTAAGAGGGGGCCTCGACGAGCAGTACTTC.

This chain connects TRBV7-2 to TRBJ1-2, with D possibly being TRBD1 (5 bases). Trimming removed 4 bases from V and 7 bases from J, with 22 bases in between. The CDR3 runs 16 residues. The germline gives CDR1 SGHTA, CDR2 FQGNSA. The CDR3 is CASSSPTRTPKGGYTF. CDR3 coding DNA: TGTGCCAGCAGCTCACCCACCCGGACACCAAAGGGTGGCTACACCTTC.

The chain links TRBV29-1 to TRBJ2-5, with D hard to call. This CDR3 region has 12 residues. Germline V gene data show CDR1 as SQVTM and CDR2 as ANQGSEA. Trimming shortened V by 7 bases and J by 1 base, and 10 bases separated the two germline ends. The CDR3 here is CSGCCGQETQYF. In nucleotides, the CDR3 is TGCAGCGGTTGTTGTGGCCAAGAGACCCAGTACTTC.

This chain joins TRBV29-1 and TRBJ2-6, with a possible D match to TRBD2 (6 bases). There are 15 residues in the CDR3. The germline V gene encodes CDR1 SQVTM and CDR2 ANQGSEA. V gave up 0 bases and J gave up 8 bases, with 14 bases separating them. The CDR3 spells CSVEDYGGGPNVLTF. CDR3 sequence (DNA): TGCAGCGTTGAAGACTACGGAGGAGGGCCCAACGTCCTGACTTTC.

The chain uses TRBV2 and TRBJ2-7; D uncertain. Trimming removed 8 bases from V and 5 bases from J, with 7 bases in between. Germline lookup yields CDR1 SNHLY and CDR2 FYNNEI. This CDR3 spans 10 amino acids. This CDR3 is CASGDNEQYF. CDR3 DNA: TGTGCCAGCGGGGATAACGAGCAGTACTTC.

This rearrangement joins TRBV4-1 to TRBJ2-2; D is possibly TRBD2 (5 bases). V lost 4 bases, J lost 3 bases, and 12 bases lay in between. The CDR3 contains 15 residues. Germline assignment: CDR1 MGHRA and CDR2 YSYEKL. CDR3: CASSRSAEYTGELFF. The CDR3 DNA reads as TGCGCCAGCAGCCGGTCAGCGGAATACACCGGGGAGCTGTTTTTT.

The J gene is TRBJ2-5, the V gene TRBV10-2, with D unresolved. Germline V gives CDR1 WSHSY, CDR2 SAAADI. This CDR3 spans 11 amino acids. The V end lost 6 bases, the J end lost 5 bases, and 7 bases lay between the germline ends. The CDR3 reads CASRQGETQYF. CDR3 bases: TGCGCCAGCAGACAAGGGGAGACCCAGTACTTC.

This chain uses TRBV30 with TRBJ2-1, with 9 nucleotides matching TRBD2. Germline values: CDR1 GTSNPN, CDR2 SVGIG (reference sequence). This CDR3 spans 12 amino acids. V was pared by 5 bases and J by 9 bases, with 5 bases of the junction left unmatched. The CDR3 sequence: CAWARTSVEQFF. The CDR3 DNA is TGTGCCTGGGCGAGGACTAGCGTTGAGCAGTTCTTC. Complete variable domain (other parts from reference TRBV30 and TRBJ2-1): SQTIHQWPATLVQPVGSPLSLECTVEGTSNPNLYWYRQAAGRGLQLLFYSVGIGQISSEVPQNLSASRPQDRQFILSSKKLLLSDSGFYLCAWARTSVEQFFGPGTRLTVL.

This chain uses TRBV25-1 with TRBJ2-2, with 12 positions matching TRBD1. Germline trimming cut 5 bases from V and 7 bases from J; bases unmatched to any gene: 11. The CDR3 loop spans 17 amino acids. Germline V CDR1 and CDR2: MGHDK, SYGVNS. The CDR3 DNA reads TGTGCCAGCAGTAGGGGACAGGGGGCGCCCGGGAACGGGGAGCTGTTTTTT. Protein sequence: CASSRGQGAPGNGELFF.